Sequencing of this T cell receptor (beta chain) was carried out in a study of cytomegalovirus exposure and HLA in healthy donors. General study results and limits: A link between a missense DCLRE1C variant and TCR beta V- and J-gene trimming emerged from a later analysis. Most of the TCR beta V segments (in an earlier analysis) were productive either about 87% or about 30% of the time.

It was with 60 Vbeta and 13 Jbeta primers that the PCR ran. Some clones are missing from TCRdb's copy, which holds only in-frame ones; the method was immunoSEQ multiplex PCR. Of 95,000 to 100,000 clones listed, roughly 82% were seen once; the top ten hold under 11%. In its sample, this clone was seen once. Its antigen is undetermined. The trim removed 6 bases at V and 3 bases at J, leaving 11 bases unmatched. The V gene's germline CDR1 is MDHEN and CDR2 SYDVKM. There are 16 residues in the CDR3. This TCR derives from a middle-aged man in good health and CMV-seronegative. Sequenced material: PBMCs. The V and J genes are TRBV28 and TRBJ2-7, with 10 bases that match TRBD2. The CDR3 loop is CASSKLAGTGDYEQYF. The CDR3 DNA sequence: TGTGCCAGCAGCAAACTAGCGGGGACCGGGGACTACGAGCAGTACTTC.